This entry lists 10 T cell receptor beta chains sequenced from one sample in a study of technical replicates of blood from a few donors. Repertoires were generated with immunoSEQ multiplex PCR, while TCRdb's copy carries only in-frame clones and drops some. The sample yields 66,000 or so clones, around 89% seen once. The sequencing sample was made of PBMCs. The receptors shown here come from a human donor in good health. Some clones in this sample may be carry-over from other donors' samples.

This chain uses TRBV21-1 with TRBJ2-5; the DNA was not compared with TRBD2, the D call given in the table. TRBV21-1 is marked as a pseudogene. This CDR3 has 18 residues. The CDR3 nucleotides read TGTGCCAGCAGCAAAGTTTGGCTAGCGGGAGGGCCGGATGAGACCCAGTACTTC. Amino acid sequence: CASSKVWLAGGPDETQYF.

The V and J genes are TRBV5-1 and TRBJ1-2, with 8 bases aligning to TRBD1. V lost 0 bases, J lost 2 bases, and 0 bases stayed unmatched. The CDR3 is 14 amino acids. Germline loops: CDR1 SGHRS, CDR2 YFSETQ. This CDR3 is CASSLGQGNYGYTF. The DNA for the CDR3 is TGCGCCAGCAGCTTGGGACAGGGGAACTATGGCTACACCTTC. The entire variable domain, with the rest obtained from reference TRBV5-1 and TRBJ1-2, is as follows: KAGVTQTPRYLIKTRGQQVTLSCSPISGHRSVSWYQQTPGQGLQFLFEYFSETQRNKGNFPGRFSGRQFSNSRSEMNVSTLELGDSALYLCASSLGQGNYGYTFGSGTRLTVV.

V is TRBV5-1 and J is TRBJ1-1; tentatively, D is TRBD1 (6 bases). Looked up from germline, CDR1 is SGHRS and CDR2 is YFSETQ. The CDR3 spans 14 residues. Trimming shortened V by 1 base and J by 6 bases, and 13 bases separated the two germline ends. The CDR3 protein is CASSLYAGGAEAFF. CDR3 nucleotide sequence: TGCGCCAGCAGCTTGTATGCGGGGGGCGCTGAAGCTTTCTTT. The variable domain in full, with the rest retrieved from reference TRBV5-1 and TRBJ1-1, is KAGVTQTPRYLIKTRGQQVTLSCSPISGHRSVSWYQQTPGQGLQFLFEYFSETQRNKGNFPGRFSGRQFSNSRSEMNVSTLELGDSALYLCASSLYAGGAEAFFGQGTRLTVV.

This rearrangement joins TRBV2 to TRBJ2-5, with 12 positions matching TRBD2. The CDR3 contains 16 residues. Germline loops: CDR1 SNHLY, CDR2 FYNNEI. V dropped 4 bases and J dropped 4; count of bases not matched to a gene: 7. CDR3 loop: CASSGLELAGGETQYF. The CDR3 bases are TGTGCCAGCAGTGGCCTGGAACTAGCGGGGGGAGAGACCCAGTACTTC.

CDR3 sequence reads: CASSLMGQGSYEQYF. Written as DNA, the CDR3 is TGTGCCAGCAGCTTAATGGGACAGGGTTCCTACGAGCAGTACTTC. The chain employs TRBV7-2 and TRBJ2-7, with 9 bases aligning to TRBD1. V lost 2 bases to trimming and J lost 1 base; unmatched junction nucleotides: 3. CDR3 size: 15 residues. Per the germline V gene, CDR1 is SGHTA and CDR2 is FQGNSA. The full variable domain, completed using reference TRBV7-2 and TRBJ2-7, is GAGVSQSPSNKVTEKGKDVELRCDPISGHTALYWYRQSLGQGLEFLIYFQGNSAPDKSGLPSDRFSAERTGGSVSTLTIQRTQQEDSAVYLCASSLMGQGSYEQYFGPGTRLTVT.

In nucleotides, the CDR3 is TGTGCCAGCAGCTCACCCCTCCAAGCGGGGTTGGAGGCAAACCAGCAGTACTTC. As protein: CASSSPLQAGLEANQQYF. The rearrangement uses TRBV7-2 and TRBJ2-7; TRBD2 matches 7 bases. V lost 4 bases to trimming and J lost 8 bases; unmatched junction nucleotides: 23. The CDR3 sequence is 18 residues long. The germline gives CDR1 SGHTA, CDR2 FQGNSA.

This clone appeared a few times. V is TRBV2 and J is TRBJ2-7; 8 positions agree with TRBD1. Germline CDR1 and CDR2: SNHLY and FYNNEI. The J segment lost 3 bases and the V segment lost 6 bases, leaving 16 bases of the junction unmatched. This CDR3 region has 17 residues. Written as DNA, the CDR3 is TGTGCCAGCAGACGGACAGGGACATCAATGTTAGGCTACGAGCAGTACTTC. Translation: CASRRTGTSMLGYEQYF.

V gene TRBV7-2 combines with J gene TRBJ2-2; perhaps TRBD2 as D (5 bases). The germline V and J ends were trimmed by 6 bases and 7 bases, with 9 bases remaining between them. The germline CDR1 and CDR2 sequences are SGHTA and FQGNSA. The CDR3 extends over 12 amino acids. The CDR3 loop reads CASRRGSGELFF. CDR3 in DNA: TGTGCCAGCAGACGAGGGAGCGGGGAGCTGTTTTTT.

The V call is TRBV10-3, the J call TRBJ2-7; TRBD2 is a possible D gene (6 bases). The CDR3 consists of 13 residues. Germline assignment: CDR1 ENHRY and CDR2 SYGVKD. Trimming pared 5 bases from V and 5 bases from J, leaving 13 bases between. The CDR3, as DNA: TGTGCCATCAGTAGAGCGGAGGGAAACGAGCAGTACTTC. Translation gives CAISRAEGNEQYF.

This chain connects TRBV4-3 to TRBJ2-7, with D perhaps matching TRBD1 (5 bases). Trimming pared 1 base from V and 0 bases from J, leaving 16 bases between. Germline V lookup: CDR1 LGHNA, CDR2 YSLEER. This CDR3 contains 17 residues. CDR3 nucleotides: TGCGCCAGCAGCCAAGTACCCAGGGCCGGTAGCTCCTACGAGCAGTACTTC. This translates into CASSQVPRAGSSYEQYF.